The 14 T cell receptor beta chains reported below all come from one sample, sequenced in a study of blood T cell repertoires in COVID-19. Produced via immunoSEQ multiplex PCR; TCRdb's table is partial and in-frame only. Of some 100,000 clones detected, more than 85% appear once; the ten largest clones hold 0.85% to 1%. Sample: peripheral blood. Source of these receptors: a man between 60 and 70 years old with acute or convalescent COVID-19.

The rearrangement uses TRBV25-1 and TRBJ2-4; tentative D call: TRBD2 (6 bases). V was trimmed by 3 bases and J by 9 bases, leaving 15 bases between them. Germline values: CDR1 MGHDK, CDR2 SYGVNS. The CDR3 runs to 14 residues. DNA for the CDR3: TGTGCCAGCAGTGACGACGGGAGAGCAACCATTCAGTACTTC. It yields the protein CASSDDGRATIQYF.

This clone was found once. The chain is built from TRBV6-6 and TRBJ2-3; no definite D call. The CDR3 loop spans 11 amino acids. V was clipped by 5 bases and J by 6 bases, with 6 bases between them. Germline V gene lookup returns CDR1 MNHNY and CDR2 SVGAGI (reference sequence). In nucleotides, the CDR3 is TGTGCCAGCAGTCCCCTGGATACGCAGTATTTT. It specifies CASSPLDTQYF.

The rearrangement links TRBV19 to TRBJ1-4; tentative D call: TRBD1 (5 bases). CDR1 LNHDA and CDR2 SQIVND come from the germline V gene (reference sequence). Deletions cut 7 bases from V and 7 bases from J, with 10 bases between. The CDR3 has 12 amino acids. The CDR3 is CASTRRGEKLFF. CDR3 coding DNA: TGTGCCAGTACGAGGAGGGGTGAAAAACTGTTTTTT.

This clone was seen once. This CDR3 reads CASSITPTGSGEQYF. The CDR3 coding sequence is TGTGCCAGTAGTATAACCCCGACAGGGTCAGGCGAGCAGTACTTC. This rearrangement joins TRBV19 to TRBJ2-7; 7 bases match TRBD1. The germline V gene has CDR1 LNHDA and CDR2 SQIVND (reference sequence). After removal of 2 bases from V and 6 bases from J, the junction contained 10 bases not matched to a gene. There are 15 residues in the CDR3.

The V call is TRBV5-1, the J call TRBJ1-4, with D uncertain. From germline, CDR1 is SGHRS and CDR2 YFSETQ. With 0 bases removed from V and 7 bases from J, the gap between germline ends came to 7 bases. CDR3 size: 13 residues. CDR3 in DNA: TGCGCCAGCAGCTTGGATACGGGTGAAAAACTGTTTTTT. This translates into CASSLDTGEKLFF.

CDR3 sequence: CASSLRQYTEAFF. For the CDR3, the DNA is TGTGCCAGCAGCCTCAGACAGTACACTGAAGCTTTCTTT. V is TRBV6-5 and J is TRBJ1-1, with D maybe TRBD1 (5 bases). The CDR3 spans 13 residues. V was shortened by 6 bases and J by 3 bases, with 11 bases between the two germline ends. Germline values: CDR1 MNHEY, CDR2 SVGAGI.

This chain joins TRBV25-1 and TRBJ2-7, with 7 bases fitting TRBD1. Germline CDR1 MGHDK, CDR2 SYGVNS. This CDR3 has 14 residues. The V gene end was trimmed by 2 bases and the J gene end by 4 bases; junction bases not matched to a gene: 5. In nucleotides, the CDR3 is TGTGCCAGCAGTGAAAACCCACAGGGGTACGAGCAGTACTTC. It specifies CASSENPQGYEQYF.

The chain carries TRBV5-4 and TRBJ2-3; no firm D call. V lost 4 bases, J lost 0 bases, and 12 bases lay in between. Germline CDR1 is SGHNT and CDR2 is YYREEE (reference sequence). There are 15 residues in the CDR3. The CDR3, as DNA: TGTGCCAGCAGCCGATCGGTAGCTAGCACAGATACGCAGTATTTT. It codes for CASSRSVASTDTQYF. Supplemented by reference TRBV5-4 and TRBJ2-3, the full variable domain reads ETGVTQSPTHLIKTRGQQVTLRCSSQSGHNTVSWYQQALGQGPQFIFQYYREEENGRGNFPPRFSGLQFPNYSSELNVNALELDDSALYLCASSRSVASTDTQYFGPGTRLTVL.

The chain combines TRBV25-1 with TRBJ2-3; possibly TRBD2 for D (5 bases). CDR3 length equals 15 residues. CDR1 is MGHDK, CDR2 SYGVNS, per germline. V was shortened by 1 base and J by 0 bases, with 8 bases between the two germline ends. CDR3 sequence: CASSESRGSTDTQYF. CDR3 bases: TGTGCCAGCAGTGAATCTCGGGGAAGCACAGATACGCAGTATTTT.

This chain links TRBV14 with TRBJ1-4; D perhaps matches TRBD1 (5 bases). The germline V gene encodes CDR1 SGHDN and CDR2 FVKESK. This CDR3 has 16 amino acids. Trimming removed 0 bases at V and 7 bases at J, with 15 bases between. CDR3: CASSQDSLGGTEKLFF. The CDR3, as DNA: TGTGCCAGCAGCCAAGATTCTTTAGGCGGGACTGAAAAACTGTTTTTT. Full variable domain (outside the CDR3, taken from reference TRBV14 and TRBJ1-4): EAGVTQFPSHSVIEKGQTVTLRCDPISGHDNLYWYRRVMGKEIKFLLHFVKESKQDESGMPNNRFLAERTGGTYSTLKVQPAELEDSGVYFCASSQDSLGGTEKLFFGSGTQLSVL.

This chain uses TRBV24-1 with TRBJ1-5, with a weak D call TRBD1 (5 bases). This CDR3 is 16 amino acids long. Germline V gives CDR1 KGHDR, CDR2 SFDVKD. V was trimmed by 3 bases and J by 1 base, leaving 12 bases between them. CDR3 protein: CATSDGGVSSNQPQHF. Written as DNA, the CDR3 is TGTGCCACCAGTGATGGGGGGGTGAGCAGCAATCAGCCCCAGCATTTT.

The rearrangement uses TRBV27 and TRBJ1-1; unclear D gene. CDR1 is MNHEY and CDR2 is SMNVEV in the germline V gene (reference sequence). The CDR3 has 17 residues. V dropped 4 bases and J dropped 0 bases, with 18 bases sitting between them. The CDR3 nucleotides read TGTGCCAGCAGTTCTGGTCCAGGACTCACCATGAACACTGAAGCTTTCTTT. Its translation is CASSSGPGLTMNTEAFF.

V gene TRBV7-9 combines with J gene TRBJ1-2; D unresolved. The CDR3 has 12 residues. V was shortened by 4 bases and J by 6 bases, with 9 bases between the two germline ends. The germline V gene encodes CDR1 SEHNR and CDR2 FQNEAQ (reference sequence). The CDR3 sequence is CASSYIGDGYTF. CDR3 nucleotide sequence: TGTGCCAGCAGCTATATTGGAGATGGCTACACCTTC.

J is TRBJ2-2 and V is TRBV10-2; a possible D gene is TRBD2 (6 bases). V lost 7 bases and J lost 2, with 14 bases in between. CDR1 is WSHSY, CDR2 SAAADI, per germline. The CDR3 is made up of 15 amino acids. CDR3 coding DNA: TGCGCCAGCACTACGAGCGGGCGAAACACCGGGGAGCTGTTTTTT. It translates to CASTTSGRNTGELFF.